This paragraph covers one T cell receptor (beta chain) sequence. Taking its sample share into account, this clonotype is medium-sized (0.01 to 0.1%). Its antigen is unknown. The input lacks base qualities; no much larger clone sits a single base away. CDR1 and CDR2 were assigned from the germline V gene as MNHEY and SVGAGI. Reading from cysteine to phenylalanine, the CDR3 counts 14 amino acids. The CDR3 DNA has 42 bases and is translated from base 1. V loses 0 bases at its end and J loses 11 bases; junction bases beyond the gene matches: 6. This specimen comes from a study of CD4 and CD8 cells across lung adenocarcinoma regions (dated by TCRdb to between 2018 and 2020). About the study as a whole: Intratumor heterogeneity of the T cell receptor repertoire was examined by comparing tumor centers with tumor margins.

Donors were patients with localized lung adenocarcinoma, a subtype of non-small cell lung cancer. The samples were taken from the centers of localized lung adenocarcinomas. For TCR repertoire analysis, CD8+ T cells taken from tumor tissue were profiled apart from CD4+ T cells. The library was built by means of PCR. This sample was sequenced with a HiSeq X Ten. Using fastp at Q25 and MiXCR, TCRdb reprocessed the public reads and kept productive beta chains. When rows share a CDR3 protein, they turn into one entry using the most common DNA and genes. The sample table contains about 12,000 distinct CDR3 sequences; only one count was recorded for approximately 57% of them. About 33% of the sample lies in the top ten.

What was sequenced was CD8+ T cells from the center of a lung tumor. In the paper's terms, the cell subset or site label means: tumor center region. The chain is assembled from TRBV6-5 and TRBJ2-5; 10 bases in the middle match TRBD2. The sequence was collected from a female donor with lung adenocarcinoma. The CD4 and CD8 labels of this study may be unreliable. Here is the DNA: TGTGCCAGCAGTTACTCGAATAGCGGGGGGAAGCAGTACTTC. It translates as CASSYSNSGGKQYF.